This TCR beta chain was found in a study of shared clonotypes between healthy human individuals. The data were produced by immunoSEQ multiplex PCR, yet TCRdb's version contains in-frame clones alone and is incomplete. Among around 2.1 million clones listed, more than 85% were seen once. Terminally differentiated effector memory CD45RA+ cells were excluded by CCR7 positive selection of CD45RO-negative cells. CDR1 is MNHEY and CDR2 is SMNVEV in the germline V gene (reference sequence). The CDR3 length is 14 residues. Trimming cost V 1 base and J 7 bases, with 14 bases left between them. The source material was naive CD8+ T cells from PBMCs. V usage is TRBV27 and J usage is TRBJ2-7; TRBD2 is a possible D gene (6 bases). The sequence derives from a man between 18 and 35 years old in good health. Some clones in this sample may be carry-over from other donors' samples. The CDR3 DNA is TGTGCCAGCAGTTTATACGGGGGAGTTTTGGAGCAGTACTTC. This translates into CASSLYGGVLEQYF.